This T cell receptor beta chain comes out of a study of blood T cell repertoires in COVID-19. In the source study's methods: The authors estimated nucleated cell counts from reference gene primer amplification. Clones were read by immunoSEQ multiplex PCR, and TCRdb kept only the in-frame ones, dropping some. V, J and clone size are those of that table, while D and trimming were read from the DNA. In the table there are 100,000 to 130,000 clones, 85% to 95% of which are singletons. The germline CDR1 and CDR2 sequences are MGHRA and YSYEKL. The V and J ends lost 0 bases and 0 bases respectively, with 12 bases between them. The CDR3 totals 17 residues.

The sequencing input was peripheral blood. This chain joins TRBV4-1 and TRBJ1-3; D ambiguous. The sequence was collected from a woman younger than 45 with acute or convalescent COVID-19. CDR3 coding DNA: TGCGCCAGCAGCCAAGATGGGAGGCCTAGCTCTGGAAACACCATATATTTT. Translation gives CASSQDGRPSSGNTIYF.